This TCR beta chain was recorded in a study of metastatic and nonmetastatic thyroid tumors. On the study more broadly: Patients with malignant and benign thyroid disease provided blood and tumor or nodule tissue, whose repertoires were compared. Study-level findings and limits: TCR beta diversity was reportedly significantly higher in malignant thyroid tumors than benign nodules, in blood and tumor.

Authors' analysis steps: A distant-metastasis classifier for papillary thyroid cancer was built using CDR3 differences across clinicopathological groups. With MiXCR, TCRdb reprocessed the PCR reads. The V and J calls, along with clone size, are taken from TCRdb and not from the paper's own processing. The sample consists of tens of thousands of clones, roughly an eighth of them appearing once. No patient received treatment before thyroid surgery. This CDR3 region has 11 residues. Germline CDR1 SQVTM, CDR2 ANQGSEA. This clone was seen a few times. Its antigen is currently unknown. This TCR was recovered from a female donor with papillary thyroid cancer or a benign thyroid nodule (not recorded which). Some clones in this sample may be carry-over from other donors' samples. The sample taken for sequencing was tumor tissue. V and J are TRBV29-1 and TRBJ1-1; D is possibly TRBD1 (5 bases). CDR3 protein: CILSTGAEAFF. The CDR3 DNA follows: TGCATCCTCTCTACAGGTGCCGAAGCTTTCTTT. The entire variable domain, with the rest obtained from reference TRBV29-1 and TRBJ1-1, is as follows: SAVISQKPSRDICQRGTSLTIQCQVDSQVTMMFWYRQQPGQSLTLIATANQGSEATYESGFVIDKFPISRPNLTFSTLTVSNMSPEDSSIYLCILSTGAEAFFGQGTRLTVV.